This T cell receptor beta chain is from a study of blood T cell repertoires in COVID-19. Study-level information: Specimens from acute and convalescent COVID-19 originated in the United States, Italy and Spain. PBMCs, B-cell-depleted T cells, or T cells were the source of the cDNA or gDNA that made up the material.

Germline V gene data show CDR1 as SGHVS and CDR2 as FNYEAQ. Trimming stripped 3 bases from V and 0 bases from J, with 9 bases between. The CDR3 is 15 amino acids. In the source study's methods: It was from reference gene primer amplification that nucleated cell counts were estimated. TCRdb keeps only in-frame clones here, not all; method: immunoSEQ multiplex PCR. V, J and clone size were drawn from that table, and D and trimming were deduced from the DNA. The table lists approximately 40,000 clones, roughly nine tenths of them singletons. The clonotype comes from a man in his forties or fifties in a cohort sampled during active COVID-19. This chain connects TRBV7-6 to TRBJ1-3; the D gene is possibly TRBD1 (5 bases). Input material: peripheral blood. The CDR3 protein is CASSLGLSSGNTIYF. The CDR3 DNA follows: TGTGCCAGCAGCTTGGGACTGAGCTCTGGAAACACCATATATTTT.